This TCR beta chain stems from a study of CD8 T cells in Susac syndrome. Sequencing targeted TCR beta in blood CD8+ and CD4+ T cells. Random hexamers primed reverse transcription of about 0.45 to 1 ug RNA. The authors amplified TCR beta CDR3 across 54 Vbeta and 13 Jbeta using immunoSEQ multiplex PCR. TCRdb reanalysed the immunoSEQ multiplex PCR reads using MiXCR and keeps one entry per CDR3 protein. Of 200,000 to 250,000 distinct CDR3 sequences in the sample, over 85% were seen once. CDR1 MNHNS and CDR2 SASEGT come from the germline V gene. The CDR3 spans 15 residues. V shed 3 bases and J shed 8 bases, with 16 bases lying between them.

Specimen: CD4+ T cells from PBMCs. The clonotype comes from a human donor with multiple sclerosis. The genes are TRBV6-1 and TRBJ1-4, with no clear D. This CDR3 is CASSEIWQAREKLFF. In DNA, the CDR3 is TGTGCCAGCAGTGAGATCTGGCAGGCCCGAGAAAAACTGTTTTTT.